This T cell receptor beta chain was recovered during a study of cytomegalovirus exposure and HLA in healthy donors. Study at large: Falling in the Caucasian-associated ancestry cluster were 81% of approximately 410 genotyped donors. Study-level results: The analysis excluded some indistinguishable V segments, including TRBV6-2 and TRBV6-3.

At sampling all donors were nominally healthy, likely with unrecorded immune exposures. A note on this clone: The antigen is undetermined.

Deletions cut 5 bases from V and 3 bases from J, with 13 bases between. This CDR3 region has 14 residues. The germline V gene encodes CDR1 SEHNR and CDR2 FQNEAQ (reference sequence). 13 Jbeta primers and 60 Vbeta primers were used for the PCR. This table comes from immunoSEQ multiplex PCR, and its TCRdb copy is limited to in-frame clones, with some not included. This table holds 130,000 to 150,000 clones, 80% found once. Specimen: PBMCs. This TCR came from a man younger than 45 in good health and CMV-seronegative. The chain joins TRBV7-9 to TRBJ2-5, with D possibly matching TRBD1 (6 bases). The CDR3 here is CASSLTGTKETQYF. DNA of the CDR3: TGTGCCAGCAGCCTCACCGGGACAAAAGAGACCCAGTACTTC. Full variable domain (outside the CDR3, taken from reference TRBV7-9 and TRBJ2-5): DTGVSQNPRHKITKRGQNVTFRCDPISEHNRLYWYRQTLGQGPEFLTYFQNEAQLEKSRLLSDRFSAERPKGSFSTLEIQRTEQGDSAMYLCASSLTGTKETQYFGPGTRLLVL.